This TCR beta chain derives from a study of shared clonotypes between healthy human individuals. Overall study: The cohort had a couple of women and three men, ages 18 to 49. Three plates each covered CD4 naive and memory; CD8 naive two, CD8 memory one. Study-wide findings and caveats: Sorted-subset samples were not fully sequenced, rarefaction indicated. Generally, naive subsets (rather than memory subsets) showed larger estimated richness.

Produced via immunoSEQ multiplex PCR; TCRdb's table is partial and in-frame only. The sample includes about 2 million clones, around 95% of them seen just once. This CDR3 has 13 residues. The junction had 1 base not matched to a gene; V was cut back by 5 bases and J by 0 bases. Germline CDR1 is ENHRY and CDR2 is SYGVKD. The table lists this clone with a count of one. The target antigen is unknown. The receptor was derived from a man aged 18 to 35 in good health. The chain recombines TRBV10-3 with TRBJ2-7; 7 bases map to TRBD2. Specimen: naive CD4+ T cells sorted from blood. This sample's subset: CD45RA+ positively selected. The CDR3 nucleotides are TGTGCCATCAGTCGGGAGGTCTCCTACGAGCAGTACTTC. It encodes CAISREVSYEQYF.